The T cell receptor (beta chain) under discussion was sequenced for a study of blood T cell repertoires in COVID-19. On the study more broadly: From the United States, Italy and Spain came samples of acute and convalescent COVID-19. PBMCs, B-cell-depleted T cells, or T cells were the source of the cDNA or gDNA that made up the material.

The method was immunoSEQ multiplex PCR; TCRdb's version includes in-frame clones alone and lacks a portion of them. The data show approximately 60,000 clones, 80% to 90% seen once. The germline gives CDR1 MGHDK, CDR2 SYGVNS. Trimming took 3 bases from V and 2 from J, leaving 17 bases between them. This CDR3 region has 17 residues. This clone has a single count. This sequence joins TRBV25-1 and TRBJ2-1, with D maybe TRBD1 (6 bases). This clonotype was sampled from a human donor in a cohort sampled during active COVID-19. The sample comprised peripheral blood. The CDR3 nucleotides are TGTGCCAGCAGTGATCAGGGACAACAGCAAACCTACAATGAGCAGTTCTTC. This sequence encodes CASSDQGQQQTYNEQFF.